A selection of T cell receptor beta chains follows, all from one sample in a study of cytomegalovirus exposure and HLA in healthy donors. Sequencing was performed with immunoSEQ multiplex PCR; in TCRdb, only in-frame clones are kept and a portion is missing. The sample carries some 54,000 clones, approximately 80% recorded once. The sample comprised PBMCs. These receptor sequences come from a male donor in good health and CMV-seronegative. The conserved cysteine and the conserved F or W are not part of the CDR3 here. The D gene is left open where the match is weak. A row's size may be missing; if present it is once, few, many or a size class.

d_call | v_call | clone_size | cdr3_aa
TRBD1 | TRBV6-4 | - | ASSDSTGDGYT
- | TRBV7-6 | - | ASSSPAGWAGELF
- | TRBV5-6 | - | ASSLQLWRVTGNYGYT
- | TRBV10-1 | - | ASTPLRQVPYEQY
- | TRBV6-5 | - | ASSYDTGGTEAF
TRBD1 | TRBV10-3 | - | AASRELLGGDYGYT
- | TRBV6-1 | few | ASSAPPGQNTGELF
- | TRBV7-9 | - | ASSLVTGEDAQY
TRBD1 | TRBV7-2 | - | ASSPGQGRSYEQY
- | TRBV6-6 | - | ASSPGVVYNSPLH
- | TRBV18 | - | ASSRGGTNQPQH
- | TRBV9 | - | ASSLRLASEAF
- | TRBV21-1 | - | ASSGRDRVCVATGNTIY
TRBD1 | TRBV19 | - | ASSMGQIYEQY
TRBD2 | TRBV7-2 | - | ASSPLAGLTKNIQY
- | TRBV29-1 | - | SVADRRNTEAF
TRBD1 | TRBV9 | - | ASSVTGAGANVLT
TRBD1 | TRBV18 | - | ASSPPFEGAWLDTQY
TRBD1 | TRBV11-2 | - | ASRYTGGSDYT
- | TRBV2 | - | ASSEKGPRGLH
- | TRBV7-2 | - | ASSLGGRGNEQF
TRBD1 | TRBV18 | - | ASSPTPGTGDIYGYT
TRBD1 | TRBV4-3 | once | ASSQEIVKTGSEKLF
- | TRBV7-2 | - | ASSLAGDQPQH
TRBD1 | TRBV6-6 | - | ASKDRGQETQY
TRBD1 | TRBV5-4 | - | ASSRVGDRSSYEQY